The source of this T cell receptor (beta chain) is a study of shared clonotypes between healthy human individuals. Study-wide results and caveats: Shared across several donors were about 4.6% of the naive CD4 clonotypes. Larger estimated richness was generally recorded for naive subsets relative to memory subsets.

Trimming removed 3 bases from V and 2 bases from J; junction bases left unmatched: 4. This CDR3 is 16 amino acids long. Per germline, CDR1 LGHNA and CDR2 YNFKEQ. Sequencing used immunoSEQ multiplex PCR; TCRdb keeps in-frame clones, though not all of them. Of some 1,900,000 clones listed, about 95% are singletons. About this clone itself: Its matching antigen is unknown.

CD45RO-negative CD8 cells positively selected for CCR7 made up the naive population, which excluded terminally differentiated effector memory CD45RA+ cells. The chain is built from TRBV4-2 and TRBJ1-5, with 10 bases identical to TRBD1. Specimen: naive CD8+ T cells sorted from blood. The TCR comes from a man in his late teens or twenties in good health. The chain's CDR3 is CASSQDGTGGNQPQHF. The CDR3 bases are TGTGCCAGCAGCCAGGATGGGACAGGGGGCAATCAGCCCCAGCATTTT.